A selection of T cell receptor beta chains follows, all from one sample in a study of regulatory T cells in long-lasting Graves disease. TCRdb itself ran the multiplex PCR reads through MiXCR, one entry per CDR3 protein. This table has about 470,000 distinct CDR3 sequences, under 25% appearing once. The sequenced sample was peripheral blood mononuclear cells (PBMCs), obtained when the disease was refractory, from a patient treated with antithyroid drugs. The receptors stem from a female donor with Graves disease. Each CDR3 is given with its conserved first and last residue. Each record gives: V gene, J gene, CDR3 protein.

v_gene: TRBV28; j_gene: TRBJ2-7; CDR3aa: CASKGALGQYF
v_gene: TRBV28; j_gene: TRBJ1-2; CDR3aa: CASSSRDYGYTF
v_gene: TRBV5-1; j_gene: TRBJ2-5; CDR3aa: CASTTVPNKETQYF
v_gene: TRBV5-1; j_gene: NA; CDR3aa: CASSLDTGGPLNEQFF
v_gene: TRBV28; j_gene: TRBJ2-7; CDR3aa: CASSLRGYEQYF
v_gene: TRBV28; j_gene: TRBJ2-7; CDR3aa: CASSLPRQGDEQYF
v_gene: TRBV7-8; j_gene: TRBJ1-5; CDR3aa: CASSLAGTFHQPQHF
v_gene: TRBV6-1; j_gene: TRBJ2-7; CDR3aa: CASSQPTSVPYEQYF
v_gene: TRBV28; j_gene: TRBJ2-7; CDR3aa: CASSRDRGLLYEQYF
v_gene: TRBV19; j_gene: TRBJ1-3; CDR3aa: CATGGTVIFGNTIYF
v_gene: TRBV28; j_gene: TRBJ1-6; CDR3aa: CASSPWDRGSSPLHF
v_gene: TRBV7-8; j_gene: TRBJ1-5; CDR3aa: CASSLTEGVNRPQHF
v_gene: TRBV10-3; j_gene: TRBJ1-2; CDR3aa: CAISGSIDSGYGYTF
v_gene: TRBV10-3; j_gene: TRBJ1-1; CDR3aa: CAISGQEDTEAFF
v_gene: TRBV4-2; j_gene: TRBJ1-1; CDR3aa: CASSQEWPANTEAFF
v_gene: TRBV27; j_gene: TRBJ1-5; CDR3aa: CASSSDRGNQPQHF